The 5 T cell receptor beta chains reported below all come from one sample, sequenced in a study of blood T cell repertoires in COVID-19. The repertoire was sequenced with immunoSEQ multiplex PCR; TCRdb's copy has only in-frame clones and lacks some. The sample includes 100,000 or so clones, less than 95% of them seen just once. The specimen was peripheral blood. The receptors stem from a human donor with active COVID-19. The donor label of this sample is uncertain.

The genes are TRBV6-5 and TRBJ2-7, with D tentatively TRBD2 (5 bases). Between the trimmed V and J ends, which lost 7 bases and 7 bases, there was a span of 11 bases. Germline CDR1 MNHEY, CDR2 SVGAGI. The length of the CDR3 is 11 residues. The CDR3 region is CASTNWEEQYF. The CDR3 DNA is TGTGCCAGCACCAACTGGGAGGAGCAGTACTTC.

The V call is TRBV4-2, the J call TRBJ1-3, with 7 bases lining up with TRBD1. V lost 4 bases to trimming and J lost 0 bases; unmatched junction nucleotides: 6. Germline V CDR1 and CDR2: LGHNA, YNFKEQ. This CDR3 has 16 residues. CDR3 sequence reads: CASSRQGQLSGNTIYF. The CDR3 nucleotides read TGTGCCAGCAGCCGTCAGGGACAGCTCTCTGGAAACACCATATATTTT.

J is TRBJ1-1 and V is TRBV5-5; 7 nucleotides align to TRBD1. After removal of 2 bases from V and 0 bases from J, the junction contained 4 bases not matched to a gene. Germline V gene sequence: CDR1 SGHKS, CDR2 YYEKEE (reference sequence). The CDR3 totals 15 residues. The CDR3 bases are TGTGCCAGCAGCTTACAGGGGCGACTGAACACTGAAGCTTTCTTT. It codes for CASSLQGRLNTEAFF.

This rearrangement joins TRBV11-3 to TRBJ2-3; D is possibly TRBD1 (6 bases). This CDR3 is built from 13 residues. Per the germline V gene, CDR1 is SGHNT and CDR2 is YENEEA. V was shortened by 5 bases and J by 5 bases, with 11 bases between the two germline ends. CDR3 sequence: CASSPTGEDTQYF. The DNA for the CDR3 is TGTGCCAGCAGCCCGACAGGAGAAGATACGCAGTATTTT.

This sequence joins TRBV27 and TRBJ2-2; 9 nucleotides line up with TRBD1. V lost 2 bases and J lost 5; bases outside the gene matches: 3. This CDR3 region has 15 residues. CDR1 is MNHEY and CDR2 is SMNVEV in the germline V gene (reference sequence). This chain's CDR3 is CASSLTGGGTGELFF. For the CDR3, the DNA is TGTGCCAGCAGTTTAACAGGGGGCGGGACCGGGGAGCTGTTTTTT.